The 17 T cell receptor beta chains listed next were all sequenced from one sample in a study of vaccination and CD4 T cells after COVID-19 (dated by TCRdb to the early 2020s). The time point label of this sample denotes: late sampling 161 to 241 days after vaccination in a few convalescent patients. The treatment or condition label corresponds to: roughly ten-day PBMC culture with coronavirus spike peptide pools or control peptides (ViraFEST assay). The library was prepared using PCR. Instrument used: Illumina iSeq 100. TCR sequencing of DNA from cultured CD4+ T cells used the Oncomine TCR Beta short-read assay at the Johns Hopkins FTIC core. TCRdb reprocessed the public reads (quality trimming at Q25 with fastp, clone calling with MiXCR) and kept in-frame beta chains. Identical CDR3 protein sequences are pooled into one entry, listed with their most common genes and DNA. The sample records 20,000 or so distinct CDR3 sequences, less than 35% of which are singletons. About 2.8% of the sample is in the top ten clones.

These TCRs are of unknown antigen specificity. The sequences come from CD4+ T cells from blood, cultured in vitro, collected about 7 months after SARS-CoV-2 vaccination. These receptors were taken from a human donor who had recovered from COVID-19.

J is TRBJ2-7 and V is TRBV20-1; 11 bases line up with TRBD2. The germline CDR1 and CDR2 sequences are DFQATT and SNEGSKA (reference sequence). V was clipped by 5 bases and J by 7 bases; unmatched bases: 7. This CDR3 region has 13 residues. CDR3 nucleotides: TGCAGTGCTTTACGACTAGCGGGGTATGAGCAGTACTTC. This translates into CSALRLAGYEQYF.

The gene calls are TRBV14 and TRBJ2-3; 8 bases are shared with TRBD2. The V gene end was trimmed by 2 bases and the J gene end by 0 bases; junction bases not matched to a gene: 4. This CDR3 contains 16 residues. Germline V gene lookup returns CDR1 SGHDN and CDR2 FVKESK. Here the CDR3 DNA reads TGTGCCAGCAGCCAATCTAGCGGGCGGAGCACAGATACGCAGTATTTT. Its translation is CASSQSSGRSTDTQYF.

A few counts support this clonotype. The V gene is TRBV20-1, the J gene TRBJ1-3; 7 bases align to TRBD1. J gave up 2 bases and V 2 bases, and 3 bases lay outside the gene matches. This CDR3 is 14 amino acids long. Germline V gene lookup returns CDR1 DFQATT and CDR2 SNEGSKA (reference sequence). The DNA for the CDR3 is TGCAGTGCTAGAAGGCAGGGGGCTGGAAACACCATATATTTT. Its translation is CSARRQGAGNTIYF.

This chain links TRBV5-8 with TRBJ2-5; D not certain. V dropped 0 bases and J dropped 0 bases, with 6 bases sitting between them. This CDR3 is built from 14 residues. Per germline, CDR1 SGHTS and CDR2 YDEGEE. The DNA of the CDR3 is TGTGCCAGCAGCTTGGTTCAGAACCAAGAGACCCAGTACTTC. Translating gives CASSLVQNQETQYF.

The chain carries TRBV6-2 or TRBV6-3 and TRBJ1-5; maybe TRBD1 (5 bases). Germline-derived CDR1 and CDR2 are MNHEY and SVGEGT. The ends were cut back, 0 bases at V and 6 bases at J, with 9 bases in the middle. This CDR3 spans 14 amino acids. CDR3 sequence (DNA): TGTGCCAGCAGTTACTCGACAGACACTCAGCCCCAGCATTTT. Translating gives CASSYSTDTQPQHF.

The chain joins TRBV19 to TRBJ2-2, with no clear D. CDR1 is LNHDA and CDR2 is SQIVND in the germline V gene (reference sequence). V shed 3 bases and J shed 6 bases, with 14 bases lying between them. The length of the CDR3 is 15 residues. The CDR3 loop reads CASSISRFYAGELFF. The CDR3 coding sequence is TGTGCCAGTAGTATTAGCCGTTTCTATGCCGGGGAGCTGTTTTTT.

This clonotype was observed a handful of times. V usage is TRBV7-2 and J usage is TRBJ2-5; TRBD1 aligns across 12 bases. CDR1 and CDR2 from the germline V gene are SGHTA and FQGNSA. The CDR3 covers 15 residues. Trimming removed 3 bases from V and 5 bases from J; junction bases left unmatched: 4. The CDR3 here is CASSFGTGGTETQYF. Here the CDR3 DNA reads TGTGCCAGCAGCTTCGGGACAGGGGGCACGGAGACCCAGTACTTC.

The chain recombines TRBV20-1 with TRBJ2-7, with a tentative D call TRBD2 (6 bases). Trimming took off 3 bases at V and 3 bases at J, with 30 bases between the two ends. This CDR3 has 19 residues. The V gene's germline CDR1 is DFQATT and CDR2 SNEGSKA (reference sequence). This CDR3 is CSASRWVTRGAGTVYEQYF. The CDR3 DNA is TGCAGTGCTAGTAGGTGGGTTACCCGAGGGGCGGGAACCGTCTACGAGCAGTACTTC.

The chain combines TRBV19 with TRBJ1-5, with 7 nucleotides matching TRBD1. This CDR3 is built from 15 residues. From germline, CDR1 is LNHDA and CDR2 SQIVND (reference sequence). Germline trimming cut 2 bases from V and 3 bases from J; bases unmatched to any gene: 4. CDR3 sequence (DNA): TGTGCCAGTAGTATAAGGGGGCCGTCCAATCAGCCCCAGCATTTT. Translation: CASSIRGPSNQPQHF.

This chain joins TRBV2 and TRBJ2-7, with D perhaps TRBD2 (6 bases). The V gene's germline CDR1 is SNHLY and CDR2 FYNNEI. With 7 bases removed from V and 4 bases from J, the gap between germline ends came to 17 bases. The CDR3 totals 14 residues. The CDR3 is CASNPPGGLYEQYF. The CDR3 coding sequence is TGTGCCAGCAACCCCCCTGGAGGGTTATACGAGCAGTACTTC.

V usage is TRBV28 and J usage is TRBJ1-5; D not certain. V was trimmed by 6 bases and J by 2 bases, leaving 11 bases between them. The CDR3 consists of 14 residues. Germline CDR1 is MDHEN and CDR2 is SYDVKM. For the CDR3, the DNA is TGTGCCAGCAGGTACAGTGGGGGCAATCAGCCCCAGCATTTT. Encoded protein: CASRYSGGNQPQHF.

V and J are TRBV28 and TRBJ2-7, with 7 bases that match TRBD1. The CDR3 is 14 residues long. With 8 bases clipped from V and 0 bases from J, the junction kept 7 bases outside the gene matches. Per germline, CDR1 MDHEN and CDR2 SYDVKM. For the CDR3, the DNA is TGTGCCAGCGGTAGACAGGGCCTCTCCTACGAGCAGTACTTC. Translating it yields CASGRQGLSYEQYF.

The CDR3 protein is CASSPPGRATEAFF. In DNA, the CDR3 is TGTGCCAGCTCACCACCGGGCAGGGCCACTGAAGCTTTCTTT. The V and J genes are TRBV18 and TRBJ1-1; perhaps TRBD1 as D (5 bases). The CDR3 runs 14 residues. The ends were cut back, 0 bases at V and 4 bases at J, with 9 bases in the middle. CDR1 and CDR2 from the germline V gene are KGHSH and LQKENI.

The rearrangement links TRBV5-1 to TRBJ2-5, with D perhaps matching TRBD1 or TRBD2 (5 bases each). The CDR3 runs to 15 residues. V dropped 0 bases and J dropped 2 bases, with 11 bases sitting between them. Germline V lookup: CDR1 SGHRS, CDR2 YFSETQ. CDR3 region: CASSLGSGPQETQYF. CDR3 nucleotides: TGCGCCAGCAGCTTGGGATCGGGACCTCAAGAGACCCAGTACTTC.

The J gene is TRBJ2-1, the V gene TRBV2; D unresolved. The DNA end lines up better with TRBJ2-7; the J call may be wrong. The germline CDR1 and CDR2 sequences are SNHLY and FYNNEI. This CDR3 comprises 14 residues. The CDR3 nucleotides are TGTGCCAGCAGTGAAGTGTCAGACGATGGGGAGCAGTACTTC. Translating it yields CASSEVSDDGEQYF.

In this sample, this clonotype turned up a few times. The J gene is TRBJ2-1, the V gene TRBV7-9; TRBD2 agrees at 10 bases. The J segment lost 5 bases and the V segment lost 1 base, leaving 14 bases of the junction unmatched. Germline V CDR1 and CDR2: SEHNR, FQNEAQ (reference sequence). CDR3 length: 19 residues. CDR3 protein: CASSLVAPLRSGGDNEQFF. DNA of the CDR3: TGTGCCAGCAGCTTAGTAGCTCCCCTTCGGAGCGGGGGGGACAATGAGCAGTTCTTC.

The V gene is TRBV14, the J gene TRBJ1-2; D is uncertain. The germline V gene has CDR1 SGHDN and CDR2 FVKESK. V was cut by 4 bases and J by 7 bases, with 13 bases left in between. The CDR3 runs 13 residues. In DNA, the CDR3 is TGTGCCAGCAGCCCCCGGACGGTGCTTGGCTACACCTTC. Translated, it gives CASSPRTVLGYTF.